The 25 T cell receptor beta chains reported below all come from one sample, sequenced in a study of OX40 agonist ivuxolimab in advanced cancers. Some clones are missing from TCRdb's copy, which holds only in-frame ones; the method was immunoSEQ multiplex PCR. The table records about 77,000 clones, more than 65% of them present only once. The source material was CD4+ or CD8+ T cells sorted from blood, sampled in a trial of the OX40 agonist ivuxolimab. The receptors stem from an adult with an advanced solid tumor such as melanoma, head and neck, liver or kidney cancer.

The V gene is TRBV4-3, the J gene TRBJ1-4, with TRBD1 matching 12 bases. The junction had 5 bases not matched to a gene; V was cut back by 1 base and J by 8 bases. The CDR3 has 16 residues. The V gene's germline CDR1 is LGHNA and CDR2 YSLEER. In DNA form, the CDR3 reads TGCGCCAGCAGCCAAGGATGGGGACAGGGGGCAGAAAAACTGTTTTTT. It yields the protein CASSQGWGQGAEKLFF.

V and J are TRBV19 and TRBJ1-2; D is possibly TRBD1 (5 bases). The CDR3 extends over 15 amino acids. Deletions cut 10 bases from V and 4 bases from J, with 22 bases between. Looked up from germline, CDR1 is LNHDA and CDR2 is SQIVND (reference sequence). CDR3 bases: TGTGCCACTAAGCTAAGACAGACAGATGTCTATGGCTACACCTTC. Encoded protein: CATKLRQTDVYGYTF.

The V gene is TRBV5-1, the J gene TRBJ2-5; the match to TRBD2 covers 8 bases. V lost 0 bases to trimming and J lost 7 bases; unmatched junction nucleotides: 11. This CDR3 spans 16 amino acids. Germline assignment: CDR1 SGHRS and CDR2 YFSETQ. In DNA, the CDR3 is TGCGCCAGCAGCTTGGATACGGGGGGGGCCGGAGGGACCCAGTACTTC. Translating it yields CASSLDTGGAGGTQYF.

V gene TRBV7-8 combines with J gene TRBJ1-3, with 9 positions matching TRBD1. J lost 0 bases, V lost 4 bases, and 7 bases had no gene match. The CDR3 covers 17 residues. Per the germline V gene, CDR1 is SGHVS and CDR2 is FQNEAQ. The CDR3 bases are TGTGCCAGCAGCTCCGGGACAGGGACTCTCTCTGGAAACACCATATATTTT. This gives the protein CASSSGTGTLSGNTIYF.

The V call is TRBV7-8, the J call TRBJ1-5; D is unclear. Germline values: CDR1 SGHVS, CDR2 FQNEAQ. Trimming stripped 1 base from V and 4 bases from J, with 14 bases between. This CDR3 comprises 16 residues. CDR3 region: CASSLESGIINQPQHF. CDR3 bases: TGTGCCAGCAGCTTAGAGTCCGGGATAATAAATCAGCCCCAGCATTTT.

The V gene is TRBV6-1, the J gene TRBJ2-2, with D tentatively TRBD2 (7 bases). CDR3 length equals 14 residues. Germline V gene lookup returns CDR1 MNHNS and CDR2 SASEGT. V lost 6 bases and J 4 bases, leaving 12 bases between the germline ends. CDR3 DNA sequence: TGTGCCAGCAGGGGAGGGACAAGCACCGGGGAGCTGTTTTTT. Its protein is CASRGGTSTGELFF.

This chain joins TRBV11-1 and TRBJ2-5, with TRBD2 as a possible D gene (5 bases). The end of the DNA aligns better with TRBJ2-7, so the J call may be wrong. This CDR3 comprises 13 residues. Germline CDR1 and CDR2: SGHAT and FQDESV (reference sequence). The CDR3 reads CASSPREGYEQYF. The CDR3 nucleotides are TGTGCCAGCAGCCCGCGCGAGGGTTACGAGCAGTACTTC.

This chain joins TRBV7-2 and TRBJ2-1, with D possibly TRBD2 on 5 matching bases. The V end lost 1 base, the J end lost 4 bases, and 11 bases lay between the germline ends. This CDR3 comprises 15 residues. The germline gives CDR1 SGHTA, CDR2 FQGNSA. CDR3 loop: CASSLGAGPYNEQFF. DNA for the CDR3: TGTGCCAGCAGCTTAGGGGCGGGCCCGTACAATGAGCAGTTCTTC.

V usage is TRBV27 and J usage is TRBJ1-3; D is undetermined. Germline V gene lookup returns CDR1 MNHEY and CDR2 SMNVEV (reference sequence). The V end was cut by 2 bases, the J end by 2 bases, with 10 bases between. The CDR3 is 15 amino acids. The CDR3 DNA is TGTGCCAGCAGTTTACGGGGAGTCGCTGGAAACACCATATATTTT. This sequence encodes CASSLRGVAGNTIYF.

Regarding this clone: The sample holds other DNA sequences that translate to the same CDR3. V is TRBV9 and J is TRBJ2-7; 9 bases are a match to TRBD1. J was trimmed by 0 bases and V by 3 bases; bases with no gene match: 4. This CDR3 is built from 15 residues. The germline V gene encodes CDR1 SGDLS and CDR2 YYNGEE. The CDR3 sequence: CASSEGQGSSYEQYF. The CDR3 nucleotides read TGTGCCAGCAGCGAGGGACAGGGAAGCTCCTACGAGCAGTACTTC.

The CDR3: CASSKRLAGVVDTQYF. The CDR3 DNA sequence: TGTGCCAGCAGCAAAAGACTAGCGGGAGTAGTAGATACGCAGTATTTT. The chain combines TRBV7-2 with TRBJ2-3; TRBD2 matches at 12 bases. The V gene's germline CDR1 is SGHTA and CDR2 FQGNSA. The CDR3 has 16 amino acids. The J segment lost 5 bases and the V segment lost 5 bases, leaving 8 bases of the junction unmatched.

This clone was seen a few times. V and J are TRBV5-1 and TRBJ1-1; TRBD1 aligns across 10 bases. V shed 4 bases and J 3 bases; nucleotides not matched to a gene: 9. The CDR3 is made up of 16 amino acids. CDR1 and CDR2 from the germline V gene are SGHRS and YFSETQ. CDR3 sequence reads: CASSTGQGTMHTEAFF. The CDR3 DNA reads TGCGCCAGCAGCACGGGACAGGGGACGATGCACACTGAAGCTTTCTTT.

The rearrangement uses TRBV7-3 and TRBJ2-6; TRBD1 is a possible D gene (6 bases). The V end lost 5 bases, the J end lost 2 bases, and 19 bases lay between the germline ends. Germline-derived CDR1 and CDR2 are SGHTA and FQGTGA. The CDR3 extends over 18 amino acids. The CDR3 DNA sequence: TGTGCCAGCAGCCCCGGACAGTTCAGTGGCACTGGGGCCAACGTCCTGACTTTC. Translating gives CASSPGQFSGTGANVLTF.

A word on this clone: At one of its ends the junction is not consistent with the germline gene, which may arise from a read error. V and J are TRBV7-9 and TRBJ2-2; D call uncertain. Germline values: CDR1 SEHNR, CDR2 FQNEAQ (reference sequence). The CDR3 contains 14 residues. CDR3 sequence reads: CASNLQSNTGELFF. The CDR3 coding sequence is TGTGCCAGCAACTTACAGTCGAACACCGGGGAGCTGTTTTTT. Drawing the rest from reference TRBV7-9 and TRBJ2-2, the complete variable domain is DTGVSQNPRHKITKRGQNVTFRCDPISEHNRLYWYRQTLGQGPEFLTYFQNEAQLEKSRLLSDRFSAERPKGSFSTLEIQRTEQGDSAMYLCASNLQSNTGELFFGEGSRLTVL.

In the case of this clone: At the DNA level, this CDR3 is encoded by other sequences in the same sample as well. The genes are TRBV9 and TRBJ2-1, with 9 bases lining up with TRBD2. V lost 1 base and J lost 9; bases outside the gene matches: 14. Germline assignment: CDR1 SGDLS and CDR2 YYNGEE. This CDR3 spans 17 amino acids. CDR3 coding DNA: TGTGCCAGCAGCGTAAATGGGTTGGGTAGCGGGAGACCTGAGCAGTTCTTC. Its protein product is CASSVNGLGSGRPEQFF.

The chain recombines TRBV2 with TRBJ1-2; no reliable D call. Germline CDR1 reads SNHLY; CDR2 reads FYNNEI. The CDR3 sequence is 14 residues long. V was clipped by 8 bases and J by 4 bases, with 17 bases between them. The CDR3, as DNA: TGTGCCAGCGGGGTGGCAGGACGAGGCTATGGCTACACCTTC. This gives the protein CASGVAGRGYGYTF.

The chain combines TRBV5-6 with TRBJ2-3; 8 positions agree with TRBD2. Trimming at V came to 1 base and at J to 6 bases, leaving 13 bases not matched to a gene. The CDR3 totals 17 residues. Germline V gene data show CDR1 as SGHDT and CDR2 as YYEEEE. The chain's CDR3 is CASSLSSGGARWDTQYF. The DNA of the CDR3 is TGTGCCAGCAGCTTGTCCAGCGGGGGTGCCAGGTGGGATACGCAGTATTTT.

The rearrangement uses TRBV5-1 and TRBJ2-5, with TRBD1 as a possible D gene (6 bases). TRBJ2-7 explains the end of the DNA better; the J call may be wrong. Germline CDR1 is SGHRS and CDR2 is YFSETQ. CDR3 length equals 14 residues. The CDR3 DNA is TGCGCCAGCAGCTTAGAACAGGGAAGGGCCGAGCAGTACTTC. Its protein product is CASSLEQGRAEQYF.

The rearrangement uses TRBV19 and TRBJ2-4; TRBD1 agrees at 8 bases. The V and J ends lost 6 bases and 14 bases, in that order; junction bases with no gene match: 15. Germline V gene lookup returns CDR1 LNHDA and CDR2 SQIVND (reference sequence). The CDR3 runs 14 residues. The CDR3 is CASSPSPGTGDEYF. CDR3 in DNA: TGTGCCAGTAGCCCCAGCCCCGGGACAGGTGACGAGTACTTC.

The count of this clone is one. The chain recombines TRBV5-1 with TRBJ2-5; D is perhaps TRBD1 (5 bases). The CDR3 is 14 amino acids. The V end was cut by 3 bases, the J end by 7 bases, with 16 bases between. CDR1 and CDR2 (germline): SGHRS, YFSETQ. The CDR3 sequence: CASSSQGQVVTQYF. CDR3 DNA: TGCGCCAGCAGCTCCCAGGGCCAAGTGGTGACCCAGTACTTC.

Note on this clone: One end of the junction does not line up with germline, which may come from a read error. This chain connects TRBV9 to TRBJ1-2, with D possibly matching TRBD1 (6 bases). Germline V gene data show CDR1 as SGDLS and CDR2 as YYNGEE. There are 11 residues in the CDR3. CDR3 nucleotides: TGTGCCAGCAGCGCAGACAGGCCCCCAGAATGG. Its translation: CASSADRPPEW.

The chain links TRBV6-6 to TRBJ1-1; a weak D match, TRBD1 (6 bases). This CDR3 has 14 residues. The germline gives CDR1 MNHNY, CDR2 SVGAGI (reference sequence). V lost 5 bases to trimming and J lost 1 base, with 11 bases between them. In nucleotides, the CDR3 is TGTGCCAGCAGTGACGGGGGCAGGAACACTGAAGCTTTCTTT. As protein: CASSDGGRNTEAFF.

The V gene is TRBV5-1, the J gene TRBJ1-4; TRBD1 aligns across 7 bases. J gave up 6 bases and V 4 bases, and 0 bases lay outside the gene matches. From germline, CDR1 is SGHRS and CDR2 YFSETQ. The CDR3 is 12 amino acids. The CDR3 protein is CASSTGDEKLFF. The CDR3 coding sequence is TGCGCCAGCAGCACAGGGGATGAAAAACTGTTTTTT. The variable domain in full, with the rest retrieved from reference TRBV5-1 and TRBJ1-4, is KAGVTQTPRYLIKTRGQQVTLSCSPISGHRSVSWYQQTPGQGLQFLFEYFSETQRNKGNFPGRFSGRQFSNSRSEMNVSTLELGDSALYLCASSTGDEKLFFGSGTQLSVL.

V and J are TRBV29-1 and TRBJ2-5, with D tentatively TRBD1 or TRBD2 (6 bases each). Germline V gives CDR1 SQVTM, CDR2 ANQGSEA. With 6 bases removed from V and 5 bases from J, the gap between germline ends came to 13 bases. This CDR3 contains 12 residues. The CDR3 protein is CSVRRGAETQYF. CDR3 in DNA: TGCAGCGTCCGAAGGGGGGCGGAGACCCAGTACTTC.

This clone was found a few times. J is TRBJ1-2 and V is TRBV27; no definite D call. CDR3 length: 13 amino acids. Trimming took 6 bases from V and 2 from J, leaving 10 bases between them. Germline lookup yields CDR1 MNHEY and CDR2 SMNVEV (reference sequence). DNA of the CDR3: TGTGCCAGCAGAAGGGAAGGGAACTATGGCTACACCTTC. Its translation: CASRREGNYGYTF.